Below, one T cell receptor beta chain is given with its context. This sample is part of a study of OX40 agonist ivuxolimab in advanced cancers. Study background: Head and neck, renal cell, melanoma or hepatocellular carcinoma were the cancers that dose-escalation patients had.

With 2 bases clipped from V and 4 bases from J, the junction kept 4 bases outside the gene matches. Germline V gene sequence: CDR1 SGHRS, CDR2 YFSETQ. The CDR3 runs 14 residues. Here immunoSEQ multiplex PCR was the method, and the copy in TCRdb shows in-frame clones only, minus some. The sample carries about 69,000 clones, over 60% recorded once. The source is an adult with an advanced solid tumor such as melanoma, head and neck, liver or kidney cancer. Sequences were derived from CD4+ or CD8+ T cells sorted from blood, sampled in a trial of the OX40 agonist ivuxolimab. The V gene is TRBV5-1, the J gene TRBJ1-1, with 8 positions matching TRBD1. This CDR3 reads CASSLQGDGTEAFF. CDR3 nucleotides: TGCGCCAGCAGCTTACAGGGGGATGGCACTGAAGCTTTCTTT.